This T cell receptor beta chain was identified in a study of CD8+ T cells in alopecia areata. Study-wide context: In an open-label trial, patients got 5 to 10 mg tofacitinib twice daily. A 6-month off-drug phase came after tofacitinib, which had lasted 6 to 18 months.

As to this clone: What it binds is unknown.

Documented treatment: oral pan-JAK inhibitor, 5-10 mg twice daily. Trimming removed 2 bases at V and 6 bases at J, with 34 bases between. This CDR3 spans 20 amino acids. Per germline, CDR1 GTSNPN and CDR2 SVGIG (reference sequence). Study observations and caveats: As there was one nonresponder, how baseline CD8+ expansion relates to response remains uncertain.

Extraction of RNA preceded its reverse transcription into cDNA, which served as the sequencing template. Here immunoSEQ multiplex PCR was the method, and the copy in TCRdb shows in-frame clones only, minus some. The sample lists about 210,000 clones; 64% were seen once. The rearrangement uses TRBV30 and TRBJ1-2, with D possibly matching TRBD1 (5 bases). This receptor was taken from a human donor with alopecia areata. Sequencing was performed on CD4+ T cells sorted from blood, taken at week 4, from a patient treated with tofacitinib. The CDR3: CAWSLLGLKNGAGTNNGYTF. The CDR3 DNA reads as TGTGCCTGGAGTTTACTCGGACTCAAGAACGGGGCCGGCACCAATAATGGCTACACCTTC.